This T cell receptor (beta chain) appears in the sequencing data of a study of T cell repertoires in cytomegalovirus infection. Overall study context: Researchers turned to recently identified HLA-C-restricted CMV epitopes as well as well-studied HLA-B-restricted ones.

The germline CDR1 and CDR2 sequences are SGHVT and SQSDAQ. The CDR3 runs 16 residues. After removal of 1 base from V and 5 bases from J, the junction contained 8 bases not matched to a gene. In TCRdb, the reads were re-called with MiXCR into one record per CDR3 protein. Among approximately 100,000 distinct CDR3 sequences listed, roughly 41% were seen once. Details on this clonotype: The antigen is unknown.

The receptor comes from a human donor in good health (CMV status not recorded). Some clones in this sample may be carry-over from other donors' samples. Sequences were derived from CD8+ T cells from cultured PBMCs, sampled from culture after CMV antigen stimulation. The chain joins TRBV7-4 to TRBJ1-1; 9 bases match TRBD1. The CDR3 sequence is CASSLVGEDRGTEAFF. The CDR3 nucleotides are TGTGCCAGCAGCTTAGTAGGGGAGGACAGGGGAACTGAAGCTTTCTTT. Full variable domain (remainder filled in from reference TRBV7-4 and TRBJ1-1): GAGVSQSPRYKVAKRGRDVALRCDSISGHVTLYWYRQTLGQGSEVLTYSQSDAQRDKSGRPSGRFSAERPERSVSTLKIQRTEQGDSAVYLCASSLVGEDRGTEAFFGQGTRLTVV.